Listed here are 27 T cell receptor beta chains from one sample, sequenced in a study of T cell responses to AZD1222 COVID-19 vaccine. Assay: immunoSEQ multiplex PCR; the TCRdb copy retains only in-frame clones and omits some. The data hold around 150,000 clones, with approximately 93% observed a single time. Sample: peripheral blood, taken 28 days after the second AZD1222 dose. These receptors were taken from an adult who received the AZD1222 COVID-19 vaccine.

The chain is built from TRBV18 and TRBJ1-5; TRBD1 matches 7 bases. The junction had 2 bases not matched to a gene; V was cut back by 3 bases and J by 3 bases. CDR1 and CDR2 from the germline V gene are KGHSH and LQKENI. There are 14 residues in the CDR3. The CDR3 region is CASSPGQVNQPQHF. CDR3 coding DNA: TGTGCCAGCTCACCTGGACAGGTCAATCAGCCCCAGCATTTT.

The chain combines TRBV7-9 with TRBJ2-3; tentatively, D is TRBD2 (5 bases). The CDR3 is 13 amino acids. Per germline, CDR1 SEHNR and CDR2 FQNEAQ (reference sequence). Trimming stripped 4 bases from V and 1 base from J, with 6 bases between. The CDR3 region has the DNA TGTGCCAGCAGCTCGAGGGGCACAGATACGCAGTATTTT. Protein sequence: CASSSRGTDTQYF.

The CDR3 nucleotides read TGTGCCAGTGCAGCTGGCACTGAAGCTTTCTTT. Its protein product is CASAAGTEAFF. This rearrangement joins TRBV19 to TRBJ1-1, with D hard to call. The CDR3 has 11 amino acids. Germline CDR1 and CDR2: LNHDA and SQIVND (reference sequence). V gave up 8 bases and J gave up 4 bases, with 8 bases separating them.

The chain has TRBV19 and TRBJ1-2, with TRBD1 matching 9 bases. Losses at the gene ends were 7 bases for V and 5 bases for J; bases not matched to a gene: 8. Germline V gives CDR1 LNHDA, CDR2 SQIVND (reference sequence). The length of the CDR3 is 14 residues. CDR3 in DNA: TGTGCCAGTAACACGGGACAGGGAGGATATGGCTACACCTTC. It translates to CASNTGQGGYGYTF. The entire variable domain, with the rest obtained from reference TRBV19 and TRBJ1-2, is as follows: DGGITQSPKYLFRKEGQNVTLSCEQNLNHDAMYWYRQDPGQGLRLIYYSQIVNDFQKGDIAEGYSVSREKKESFPLTVTSAQKNPTAFYLCASNTGQGGYGYTFGSGTRLTVV.

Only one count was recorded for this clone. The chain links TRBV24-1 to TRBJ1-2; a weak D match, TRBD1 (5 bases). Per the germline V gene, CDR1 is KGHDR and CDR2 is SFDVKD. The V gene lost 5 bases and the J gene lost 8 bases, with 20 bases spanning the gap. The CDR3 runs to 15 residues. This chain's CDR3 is CATSASGEKWGGYTF. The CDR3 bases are TGTGCCACCAGTGCCTCCGGGGAGAAATGGGGGGGCTACACCTTC.

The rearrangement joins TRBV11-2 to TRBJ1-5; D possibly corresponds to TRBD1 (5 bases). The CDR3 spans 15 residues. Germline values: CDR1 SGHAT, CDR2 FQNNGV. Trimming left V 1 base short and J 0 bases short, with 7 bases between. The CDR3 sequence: CASSLGTNSNQPQHF. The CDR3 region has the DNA TGTGCCAGCAGCTTAGGGACAAATAGCAATCAGCCCCAGCATTTT. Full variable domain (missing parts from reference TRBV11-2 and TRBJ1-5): EAGVAQSPRYKIIEKRQSVAFWCNPISGHATLYWYQQILGQGPKLLIQFQNNGVVDDSQLPKDRFSAERLKGVDSTLKIQPAKLEDSAVYLCASSLGTNSNQPQHFGDGTRLSIL.

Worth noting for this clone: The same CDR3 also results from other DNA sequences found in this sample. The CDR3 coding sequence is TGTGCCAGCAGCTTTAGCGGAAGCACAGATACGCAGTATTTT. It translates to CASSFSGSTDTQYF. V usage is TRBV3-1 (or the pseudogene TRBV3-2) and J usage is TRBJ2-3; tentatively, D is TRBD2 (6 bases). Germline values: CDR1 LGHDT, CDR2 YNNKEL (reference sequence). V shed 5 bases and J shed 0 bases, with 9 bases lying between them. The CDR3 sequence is 14 residues long.

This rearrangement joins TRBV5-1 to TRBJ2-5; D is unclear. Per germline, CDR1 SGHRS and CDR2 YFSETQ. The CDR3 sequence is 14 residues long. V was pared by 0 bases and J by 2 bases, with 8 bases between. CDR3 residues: CASSLEGRQETQYF. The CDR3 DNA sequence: TGCGCCAGCAGCTTGGAGGGTAGACAAGAGACCCAGTACTTC.

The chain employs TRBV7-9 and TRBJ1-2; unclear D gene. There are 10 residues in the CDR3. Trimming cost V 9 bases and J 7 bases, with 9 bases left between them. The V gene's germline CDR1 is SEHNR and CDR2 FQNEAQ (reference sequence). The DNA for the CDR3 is TGTGCCAGTGGGGAAGTTGGCTACACCTTC. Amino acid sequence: CASGEVGYTF.

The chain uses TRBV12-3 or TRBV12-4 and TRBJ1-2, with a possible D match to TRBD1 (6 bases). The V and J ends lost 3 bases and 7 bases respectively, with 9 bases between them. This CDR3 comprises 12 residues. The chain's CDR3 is CASSLSGAGYTF. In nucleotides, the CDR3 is TGTGCCAGCAGTTTGTCAGGGGCTGGCTACACCTTC.

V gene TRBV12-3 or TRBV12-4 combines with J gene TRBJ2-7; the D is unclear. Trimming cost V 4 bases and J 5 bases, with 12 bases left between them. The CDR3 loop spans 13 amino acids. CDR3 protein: CASSSGRPHEQYF. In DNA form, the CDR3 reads TGTGCCAGCAGTTCCGGCAGGCCCCACGAGCAGTACTTC.

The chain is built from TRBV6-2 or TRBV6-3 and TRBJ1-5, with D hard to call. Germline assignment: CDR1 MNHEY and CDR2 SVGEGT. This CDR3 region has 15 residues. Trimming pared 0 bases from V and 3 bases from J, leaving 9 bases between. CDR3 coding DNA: TGTGCCAGCAGTTACTCGTTCCAGGTCAATCAGCCCCAGCATTTT. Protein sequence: CASSYSFQVNQPQHF.

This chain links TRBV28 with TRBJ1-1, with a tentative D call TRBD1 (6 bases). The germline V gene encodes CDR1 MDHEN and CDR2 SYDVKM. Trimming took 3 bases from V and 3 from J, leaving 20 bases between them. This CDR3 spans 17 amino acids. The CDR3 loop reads CASSFPIGGVGDTEAFF. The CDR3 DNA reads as TGTGCCAGCAGTTTCCCAATAGGGGGAGTGGGGGACACTGAAGCTTTCTTT.

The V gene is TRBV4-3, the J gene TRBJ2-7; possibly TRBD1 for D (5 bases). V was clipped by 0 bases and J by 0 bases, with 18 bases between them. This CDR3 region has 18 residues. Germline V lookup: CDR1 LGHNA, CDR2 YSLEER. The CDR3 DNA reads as TGCGCCAGCAGCCAAGATTATGGCAGGGAAAGGGCCTCCTACGAGCAGTACTTC. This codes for CASSQDYGRERASYEQYF.

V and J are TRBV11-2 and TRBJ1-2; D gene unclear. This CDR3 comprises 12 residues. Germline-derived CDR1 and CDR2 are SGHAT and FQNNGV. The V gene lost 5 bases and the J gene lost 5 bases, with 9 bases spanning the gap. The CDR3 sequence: CASSPGEYGYTF. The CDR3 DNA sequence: TGTGCCAGCAGCCCCGGGGAATATGGCTACACCTTC.

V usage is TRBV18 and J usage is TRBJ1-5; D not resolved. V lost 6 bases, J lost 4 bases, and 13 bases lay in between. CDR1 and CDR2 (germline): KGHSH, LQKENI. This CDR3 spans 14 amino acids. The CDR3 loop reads CASSPDNRNQPQHF. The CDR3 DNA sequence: TGTGCCAGCTCCCCCGACAACCGAAATCAGCCCCAGCATTTT.

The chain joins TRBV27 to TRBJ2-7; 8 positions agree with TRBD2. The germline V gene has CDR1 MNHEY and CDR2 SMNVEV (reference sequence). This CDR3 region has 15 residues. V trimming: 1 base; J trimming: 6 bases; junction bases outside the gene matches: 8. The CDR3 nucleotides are TGTGCCAGCAGTTTATTGGTAGCGGGATCAGGCGAGCAGTACTTC. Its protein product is CASSLLVAGSGEQYF.

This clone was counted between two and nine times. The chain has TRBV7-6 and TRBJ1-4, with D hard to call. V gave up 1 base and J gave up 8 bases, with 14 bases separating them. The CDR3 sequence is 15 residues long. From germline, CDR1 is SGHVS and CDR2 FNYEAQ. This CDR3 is CASSLVPGSEEKLFF. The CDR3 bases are TGTGCCAGCAGCTTAGTACCTGGTAGTGAAGAAAAACTGTTTTTT.

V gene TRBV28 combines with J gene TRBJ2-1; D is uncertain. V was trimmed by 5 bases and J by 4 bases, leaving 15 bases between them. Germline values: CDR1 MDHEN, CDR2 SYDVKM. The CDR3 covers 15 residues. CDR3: CASSPPPVRYNEQFF. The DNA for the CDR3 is TGTGCCAGCAGTCCCCCCCCGGTGAGGTACAATGAGCAGTTCTTC.

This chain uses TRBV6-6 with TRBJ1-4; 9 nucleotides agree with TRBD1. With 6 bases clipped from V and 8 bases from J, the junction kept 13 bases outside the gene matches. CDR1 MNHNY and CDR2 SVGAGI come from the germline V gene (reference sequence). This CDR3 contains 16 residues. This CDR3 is CASSHSPGTGIEKLFF. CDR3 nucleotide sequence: TGTGCCAGCAGCCACTCCCCCGGGACAGGGATCGAAAAACTGTTTTTT.

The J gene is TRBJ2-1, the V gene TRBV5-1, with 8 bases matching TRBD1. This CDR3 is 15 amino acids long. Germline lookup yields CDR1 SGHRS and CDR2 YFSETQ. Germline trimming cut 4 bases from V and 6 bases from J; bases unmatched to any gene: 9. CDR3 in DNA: TGCGCCAGCAGCCCGTGGCAGGGGGCCACCAATGAGCAGTTCTTC. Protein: CASSPWQGATNEQFF. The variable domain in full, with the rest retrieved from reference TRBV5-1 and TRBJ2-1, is KAGVTQTPRYLIKTRGQQVTLSCSPISGHRSVSWYQQTPGQGLQFLFEYFSETQRNKGNFPGRFSGRQFSNSRSEMNVSTLELGDSALYLCASSPWQGATNEQFFGPGTRLTVL.

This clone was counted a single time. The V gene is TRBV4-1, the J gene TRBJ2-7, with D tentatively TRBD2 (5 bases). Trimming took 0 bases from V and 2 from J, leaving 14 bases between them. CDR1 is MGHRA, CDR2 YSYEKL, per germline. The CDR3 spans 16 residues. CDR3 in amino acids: CASSQDPGIGPYEQYF. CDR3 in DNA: TGCGCCAGCAGCCAAGATCCCGGGATTGGACCCTACGAGCAGTACTTC.

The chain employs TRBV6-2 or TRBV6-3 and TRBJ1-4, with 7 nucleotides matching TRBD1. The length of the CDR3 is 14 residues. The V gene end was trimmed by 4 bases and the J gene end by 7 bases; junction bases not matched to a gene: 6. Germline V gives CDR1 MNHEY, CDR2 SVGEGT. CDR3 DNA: TGTGCCAGCAGTTCCACTGGGACAGTTGAAAAACTGTTTTTT. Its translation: CASSSTGTVEKLFF.

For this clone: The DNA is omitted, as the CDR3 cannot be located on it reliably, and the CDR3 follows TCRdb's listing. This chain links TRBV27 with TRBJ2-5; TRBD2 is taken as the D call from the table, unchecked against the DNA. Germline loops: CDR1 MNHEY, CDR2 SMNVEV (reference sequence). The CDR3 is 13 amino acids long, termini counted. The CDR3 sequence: CASSSSYQETQYF.

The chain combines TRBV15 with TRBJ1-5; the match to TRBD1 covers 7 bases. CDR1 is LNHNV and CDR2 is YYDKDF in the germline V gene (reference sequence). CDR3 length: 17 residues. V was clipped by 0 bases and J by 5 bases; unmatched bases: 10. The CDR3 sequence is CATSRDPPGGLDQPQHF. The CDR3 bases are TGTGCCACCAGCAGAGACCCCCCAGGGGGGTTAGATCAGCCCCAGCATTTT. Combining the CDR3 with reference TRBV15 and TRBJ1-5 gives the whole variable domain DAMVIQNPRYQVTQFGKPVTLSCSQTLNHNVMYWYQQKSSQAPKLLFHYYDKDFNNEADTPDNFQSRRPNTSFCFLDIRSPGLGDTAMYLCATSRDPPGGLDQPQHFGDGTRLSIL.

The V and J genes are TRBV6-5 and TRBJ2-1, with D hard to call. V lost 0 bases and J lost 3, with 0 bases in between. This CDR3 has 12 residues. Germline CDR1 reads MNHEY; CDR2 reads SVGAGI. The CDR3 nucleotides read TGTGCCAGCAGTTACTCCTACAATGAGCAGTTCTTC. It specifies CASSYSYNEQFF.

CDR3 region: CASSQAGTGRSISTGYTF. As DNA, the CDR3 is TGCGCCAGCAGCCAGGCCGGGACAGGGAGGTCCATAAGTACGGGCTACACCTTC. This chain uses TRBV4-1 with TRBJ1-2, with 9 positions matching TRBD1. After removal of 3 bases from V and 8 bases from J, the junction contained 19 bases not matched to a gene. CDR3 length equals 18 residues. The V gene's germline CDR1 is MGHRA and CDR2 YSYEKL.